This passage covers 11 T cell receptor beta chains from one sample sequenced in a study of T cells after yellow fever vaccination. TCRdb reanalysed the 5' RACE reads using MiXCR and keeps one entry per CDR3 protein. Of approximately 250,000 distinct CDR3 sequences listed, around 4.9% are singletons. The specimen comprised CD4+ T cells sorted from PBMCs, sampled on the day of the yellow fever booster vaccination. Receptors were obtained from a man aged 18 to 30 who received the YFV17D yellow fever vaccine.

This clonotype was counted ten times or more. CDR3 region: CASLMTGERYTQYF. CDR3 in DNA: TGTGCCAGCTTGATGACAGGGGAGCGTTATACGCAGTATTTT. The genes are TRBV2 and TRBJ2-3; 8 nucleotides agree with TRBD1. Unmatched junction bases numbered 11, after V lost 8 bases and J lost 7 bases. CDR3 length: 14 residues. CDR1 and CDR2 from the germline V gene are SNHLY and FYNNEI.

This clonotype has a handful of counts. The V gene is TRBV7-9, the J gene TRBJ1-1; no firm D call. This CDR3 is built from 19 residues. V gave up 4 bases and J gave up 0 bases, with 24 bases separating them. CDR1 is SEHNR and CDR2 is FQNEAQ in the germline V gene (reference sequence). CDR3 DNA sequence: TGTGCCAGCAGCTCCGTAGCCGCCCTTGCGGGTCACATGAACACTGAAGCTTTCTTT. As protein: CASSSVAALAGHMNTEAFF.

This clonotype has at least ten counts. The CDR3 DNA reads as TGTGCCACCAGCAGAGAATGGCAGTTGAGCACAGATACGCAGTATTTT. This codes for CATSREWQLSTDTQYF. This sequence joins TRBV15 and TRBJ2-3; no firm D call. The CDR3 contains 16 residues. V was pared by 0 bases and J by 0 bases, with 10 bases between. In germline, CDR1 is LNHNV, CDR2 YYDKDF (reference sequence).

This clonotype was counted ten times or more. The chain has TRBV5-1 and TRBJ1-5, with D hard to call. Germline CDR1 and CDR2: SGHRS and YFSETQ. Between the trimmed V and J ends, which lost 0 bases and 3 bases, there was a span of 7 bases. CDR3 size: 14 residues. CDR3 in DNA: TGCGCCAGCAGCTTGGGGCAAGCCAATCAGCCCCAGCATTTT. This gives the protein CASSLGQANQPQHF. The full variable domain, its missing parts supplied by reference TRBV5-1 and TRBJ1-5, is KAGVTQTPRYLIKTRGQQVTLSCSPISGHRSVSWYQQTPGQGLQFLFEYFSETQRNKGNFPGRFSGRQFSNSRSEMNVSTLELGDSALYLCASSLGQANQPQHFGDGTRLSIL.

The rearrangement uses TRBV4-3 and TRBJ1-5, with D hard to call. The CDR3 runs to 13 residues. CDR1 and CDR2 from the germline V gene are LGHNA and YSLEER. Trimming cost V 1 base and J 6 bases, with 7 bases left between them. CDR3 protein: CASSQGTGQPQHF. The CDR3 nucleotides read TGCGCCAGCAGCCAAGGGACGGGTCAGCCCCAGCATTTT.

This clonotype showed up many times. The rearrangement uses TRBV20-1 and TRBJ2-7, with TRBD2 identical over 7 bases. Germline V gene lookup returns CDR1 DFQATT and CDR2 SNEGSKA (reference sequence). V was clipped by 6 bases and J by 7 bases; unmatched bases: 12. The CDR3 extends over 13 amino acids. For the CDR3, the DNA is TGCAGTGCCCTGTCTGGGGGGGTGGAGGAGCAGTACGTC. This gives the protein CSALSGGVEEQYV.

V is TRBV6-2 or TRBV6-3 and J is TRBJ1-5; no firm D call. The length of the CDR3 is 14 residues. Between the trimmed V and J ends, which lost 2 bases and 5 bases, there was a span of 10 bases. Germline assignment: CDR1 MNHEY and CDR2 SVGEGT. CDR3 in amino acids: CASSYREWDQPQHF. The CDR3 nucleotides are TGTGCCAGCAGTTACAGGGAATGGGATCAGCCCCAGCATTTT.

This clonotype was seen only a few times. The genes are TRBV5-8 and TRBJ2-3; 14 bases agree with TRBD2. The V gene end was trimmed by 5 bases and the J gene end by 4 bases; junction bases not matched to a gene: 6. CDR3 length: 16 residues. Germline V gives CDR1 SGHTS, CDR2 YDEGEE. The CDR3 here is CASSYGLAGGADTQYF. The CDR3 DNA reads TGTGCCAGCAGTTACGGACTAGCGGGGGGCGCAGATACGCAGTATTTT.

This clonotype was seen ten or more times. The chain employs TRBV12-3 or TRBV12-4 and TRBJ2-2, with D perhaps matching TRBD1 (6 bases). The CDR3 length is 14 residues. V was clipped by 6 bases and J by 1 base, with 9 bases between them. DNA of the CDR3: TGTGCCAGCAGGTTGGGACAGAACACCGGGGAGCTGTTTTTT. It translates to CASRLGQNTGELFF.

This clonotype occurred many times. V usage is TRBV7-3 and J usage is TRBJ1-5, with unresolved D. The CDR3 loop spans 14 amino acids. V was cut by 2 bases and J by 2 bases, with 7 bases left in between. Germline V gene lookup returns CDR1 SGHTA and CDR2 FQGTGA. As DNA, the CDR3 is TGTGCCAGCAGCTTAGGGGAAGGCAATCAGCCCCAGCATTTT. Amino acid sequence: CASSLGEGNQPQHF.

This clonotype was found a few times. The chain uses TRBV5-1 and TRBJ2-7; 11 bases agree with TRBD1. This CDR3 is built from 15 residues. The V gene's germline CDR1 is SGHRS and CDR2 YFSETQ. V lost 0 bases and J lost 3; bases outside the gene matches: 2. CDR3 DNA sequence: TGCGCCAGCAGCTTGGGGGGGACAGGGGGCTACGAGCAGTACGTC. Protein sequence: CASSLGGTGGYEQYV.